The T cell receptor beta chain under discussion was sequenced for a study of PD-1 blockade in mismatch repair-deficient tumors. TCRdb's table, derived via immunoSEQ multiplex PCR, lists solely in-frame clones and lacks some. The repertoire holds roughly 48,000 clones, with around 77% as singletons. There are 16 residues in the CDR3. Germline assignment: CDR1 LNHDA and CDR2 SQIVND (reference sequence). The V and J ends lost 7 bases and 0 bases respectively, with 18 bases between them. V gene TRBV19 combines with J gene TRBJ1-2; perhaps TRBD1 as D (6 bases). The sequences come from PBMCs, collected before pembrolizumab treatment. The sequence was obtained from an adult with mismatch repair-deficient cancer. The CDR3 nucleotides are TGTGCCAGTAAGGACAGCGTCCGTCGTTCTAACTATGGCTACACCTTC. Its translation is CASKDSVRRSNYGYTF.